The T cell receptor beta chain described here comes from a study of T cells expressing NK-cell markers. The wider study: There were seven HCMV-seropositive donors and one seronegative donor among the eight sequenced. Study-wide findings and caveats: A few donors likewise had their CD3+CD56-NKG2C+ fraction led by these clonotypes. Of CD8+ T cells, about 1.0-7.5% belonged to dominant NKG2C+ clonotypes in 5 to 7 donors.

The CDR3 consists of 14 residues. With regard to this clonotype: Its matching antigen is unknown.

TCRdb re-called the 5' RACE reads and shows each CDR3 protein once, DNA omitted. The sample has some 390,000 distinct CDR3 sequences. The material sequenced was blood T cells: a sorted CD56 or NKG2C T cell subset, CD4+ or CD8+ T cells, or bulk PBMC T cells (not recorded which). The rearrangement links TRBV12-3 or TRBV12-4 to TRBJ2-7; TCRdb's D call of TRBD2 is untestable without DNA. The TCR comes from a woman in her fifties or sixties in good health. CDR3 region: CASSPPTLPYEQYF.